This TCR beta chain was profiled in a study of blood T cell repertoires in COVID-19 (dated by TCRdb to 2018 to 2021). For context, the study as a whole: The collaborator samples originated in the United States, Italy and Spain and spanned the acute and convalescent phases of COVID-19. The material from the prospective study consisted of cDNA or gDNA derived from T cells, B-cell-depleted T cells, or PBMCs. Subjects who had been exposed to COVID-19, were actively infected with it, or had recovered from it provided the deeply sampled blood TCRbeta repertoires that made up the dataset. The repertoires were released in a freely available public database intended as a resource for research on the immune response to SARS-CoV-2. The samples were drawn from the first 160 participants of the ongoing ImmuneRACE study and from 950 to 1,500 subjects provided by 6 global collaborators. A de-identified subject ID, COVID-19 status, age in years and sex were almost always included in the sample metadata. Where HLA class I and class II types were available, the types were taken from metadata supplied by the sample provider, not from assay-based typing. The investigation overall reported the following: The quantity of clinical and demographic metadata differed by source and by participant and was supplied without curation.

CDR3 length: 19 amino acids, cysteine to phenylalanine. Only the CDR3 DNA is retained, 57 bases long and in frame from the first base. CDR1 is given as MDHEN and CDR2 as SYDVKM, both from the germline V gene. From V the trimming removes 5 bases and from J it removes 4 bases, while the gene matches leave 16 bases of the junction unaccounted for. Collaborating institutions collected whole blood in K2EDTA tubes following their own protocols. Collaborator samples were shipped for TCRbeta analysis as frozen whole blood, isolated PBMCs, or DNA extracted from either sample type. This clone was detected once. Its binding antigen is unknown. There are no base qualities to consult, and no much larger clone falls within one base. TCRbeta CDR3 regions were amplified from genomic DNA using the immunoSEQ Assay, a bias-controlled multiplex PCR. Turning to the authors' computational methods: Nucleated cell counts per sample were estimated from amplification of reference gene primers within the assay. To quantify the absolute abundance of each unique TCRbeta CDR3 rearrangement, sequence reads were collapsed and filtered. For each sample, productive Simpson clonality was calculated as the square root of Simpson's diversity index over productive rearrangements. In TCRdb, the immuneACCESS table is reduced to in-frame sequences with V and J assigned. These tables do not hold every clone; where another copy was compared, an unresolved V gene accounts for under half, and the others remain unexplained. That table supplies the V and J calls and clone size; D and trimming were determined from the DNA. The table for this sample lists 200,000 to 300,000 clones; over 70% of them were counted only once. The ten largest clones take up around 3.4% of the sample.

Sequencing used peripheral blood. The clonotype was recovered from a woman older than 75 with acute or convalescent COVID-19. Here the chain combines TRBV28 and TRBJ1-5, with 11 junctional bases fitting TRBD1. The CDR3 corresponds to CASSPPGQGVVKANQPQHF. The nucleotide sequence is TGTGCCAGCAGTCCCCCGGGACAGGGGGTGGTAAAGGCGAATCAGCCCCAGCATTTT.